The sequence of this T cell receptor (beta chain) was determined in a study of blood T cell repertoires in COVID-19. In the study overall: The analysed material was cDNA or gDNA that came from T cells, B-cell-depleted T cells, or PBMCs.

This clone was seen a handful of times. Original processing notes: Estimated nucleated cell counts came from reference gene primer amplification. Clones were sequenced by immunoSEQ multiplex PCR, and TCRdb holds only the in-frame ones, with some missing. V and J calls and clone size are those listed in that table; D and trimming were worked out from the DNA. The sample includes roughly 180,000 clones, about 78% seen only once; the top ten take roughly 8.7%. The CDR3 totals 13 residues. Trimming at V came to 2 bases and at J to 7 bases, leaving 2 bases not matched to a gene. Germline V gives CDR1 LNHDA, CDR2 SQIVND (reference sequence).

Sequenced input: peripheral blood. The V and J genes are TRBV19 and TRBJ2-7; 10 nucleotides line up with TRBD2. The receptor was isolated from a woman between 45 and 60 years old with active or convalescent COVID-19. CDR3 bases: TGTGCCAGTAGTATAAGACTAGCGGGTGAGCAGTACTTC. Translation: CASSIRLAGEQYF.